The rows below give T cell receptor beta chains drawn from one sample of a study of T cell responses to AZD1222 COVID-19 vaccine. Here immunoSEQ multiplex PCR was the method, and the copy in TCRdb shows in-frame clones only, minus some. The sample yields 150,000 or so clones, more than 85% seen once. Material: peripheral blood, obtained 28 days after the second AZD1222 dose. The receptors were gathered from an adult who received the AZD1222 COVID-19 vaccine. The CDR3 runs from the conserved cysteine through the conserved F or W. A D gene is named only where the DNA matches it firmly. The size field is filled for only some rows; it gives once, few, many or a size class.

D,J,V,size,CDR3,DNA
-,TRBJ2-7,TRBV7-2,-,CASSLASGELGYRLYEQYF,TGTGCCAGCAGCTTAGCGTCGGGAGAGCTGGGATATAGGCTCTACGAGCAGTACTTC
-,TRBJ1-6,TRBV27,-,CASSFSWMGNSPLHF,TGTGCCAGCAGTTTCTCATGGATGGGGAATTCACCCCTCCACTTT
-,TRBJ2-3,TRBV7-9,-,CASSLRQGWADTQYF,TGTGCCAGCAGCTTACGGCAGGGATGGGCAGATACGCAGTATTTT
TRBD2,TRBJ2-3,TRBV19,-,CASTQGAGSTDTQYF,TGTGCCAGTACCCAAGGAGCGGGAAGCACAGATACGCAGTATTTT
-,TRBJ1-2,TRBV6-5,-,CASSLQLYGYTF,TGTGCCAGCAGTCTACAGCTCTATGGCTACACCTTC
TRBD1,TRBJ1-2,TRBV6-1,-,CASSEDVRGAYGYTF,TGTGCCAGCAGTGAAGACGTCAGGGGGGCCTATGGCTACACCTTC
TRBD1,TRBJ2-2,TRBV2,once,CASSKTDPGQGAGELFF,TGTGCCAGCAGCAAAACTGATCCGGGACAGGGGGCCGGGGAGCTGTTTTTT
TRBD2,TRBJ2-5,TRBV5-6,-,CASSLAAGVGETQYF,TGTGCCAGCAGCTTGGCAGCGGGAGTTGGAGAGACCCAGTACTTC
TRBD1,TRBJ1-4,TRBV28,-,CASSLLSVRGANEKLFF,TGTGCCAGCAGTTTATTAAGCGTCAGGGGGGCTAATGAAAAACTGTTTTTT
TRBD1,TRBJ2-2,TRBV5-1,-,CASSSTGPNTGELFF,TGCGCCAGCAGCTCGACAGGGCCGAACACCGGGGAGCTGTTTTTT
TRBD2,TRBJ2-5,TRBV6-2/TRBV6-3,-,CASSTLERGGQETQYF,TGTGCCAGCAGTACACTGGAGCGGGGGGGCCAAGAGACCCAGTACTTC
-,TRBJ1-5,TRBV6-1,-,CASSLDTNQPQHF,TGTGCCAGCAGTTTAGATACCAATCAGCCCCAGCATTTT
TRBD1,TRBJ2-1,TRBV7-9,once,CASSWAGGGVHNEQFF,TGTGCCAGCAGCTGGGCAGGGGGTGGGGTACACAATGAGCAGTTCTTC
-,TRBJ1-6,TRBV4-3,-,CASSRRIAGGDSPLHF,TGCGCCAGCAGCCGAAGGATTGCGGGGGGCGATTCACCCCTCCACTTT
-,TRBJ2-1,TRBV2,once,CASTRAGYNEQFF,TGTGCCAGCACTAGGGCCGGGTACAATGAGCAGTTCTTC
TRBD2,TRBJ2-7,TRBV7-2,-,CASSTRILAGGQGTEQYF,TGTGCCAGCAGCACACGGATCCTAGCGGGAGGGCAGGGAACCGAGCAGTACTTC
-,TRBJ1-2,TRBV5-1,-,CASSLEAGAPYGYTF,TGCGCCAGCAGCTTGGAGGCAGGGGCTCCCTATGGCTACACCTTC
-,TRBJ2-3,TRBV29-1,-,CSVEKGTDTQYF,TGCAGCGTTGAGAAGGGCACAGATACGCAGTATTTT
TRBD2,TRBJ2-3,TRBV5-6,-,CASSLPVAGGNTDTQYF,TGTGCCAGCAGCTTGCCAGTGGCGGGGGGTAACACAGATACGCAGTATTTT
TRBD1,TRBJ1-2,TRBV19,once,CATTVDRGTNYGYTF,TGTGCCACAACGGTCGACAGGGGAACTAACTATGGCTACACCTTC
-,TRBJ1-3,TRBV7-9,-,CASSRHQSSGNTIYF,TGTGCCAGCAGCAGGCATCAGAGCTCTGGAAACACCATATATTTT
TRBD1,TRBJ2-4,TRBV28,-,CASSLRGTVNIQYF,TGTGCCAGCAGTTTACGAGGGACAGTAAACATTCAGTACTTC
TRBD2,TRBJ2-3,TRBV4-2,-,CASSQTPSSGGTDTQYF,TGTGCCAGCAGCCAAACCCCCTCTAGCGGAGGCACAGATACGCAGTATTTT
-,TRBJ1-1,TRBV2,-,CASETGTNTEAFF,TGTGCCAGCGAGACAGGAACGAACACTGAAGCTTTCTTT
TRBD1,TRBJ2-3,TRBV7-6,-,CASSSGQGWADTQYF,TGTGCCAGCAGCTCCGGACAGGGATGGGCAGATACGCAGTATTTT
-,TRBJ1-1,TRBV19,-,CASSIGSVAEAFF,TGTGCCAGTAGTATAGGGTCCGTGGCAGAAGCTTTCTTT
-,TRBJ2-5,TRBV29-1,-,CSVEDVPDLPGTQYF,TGCAGCGTTGAAGATGTGCCGGACCTCCCCGGGACCCAGTACTTC
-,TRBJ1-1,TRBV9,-,CASSVDPGTEAFF,TGTGCCAGCAGCGTAGACCCGGGGACTGAAGCTTTCTTT
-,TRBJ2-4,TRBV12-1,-,CASSFRLAGGPVNGDIQYF,TGTGCCAGCAGCTTCCGACTAGCGGGAGGGCCGGTAAACGGGGACATTCAGTACTTC
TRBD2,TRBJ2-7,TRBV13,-,CASSTGTSGSYEQYF,TGTGCCAGCAGCACCGGGACTAGCGGGTCCTACGAGCAGTACTTC
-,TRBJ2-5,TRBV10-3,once,CAISESAPQGRETQYF,TGTGCCATCAGTGAGTCTGCGCCCCAAGGAAGGGAGACCCAGTACTTC
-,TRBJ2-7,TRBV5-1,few,CASSLNAGLYEQYF,TGCGCCAGCAGCTTGAACGCAGGGTTGTACGAGCAGTACTTC
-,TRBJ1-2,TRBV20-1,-,CSARFEYGYTF,TGCAGTGCTAGATTCGAGTATGGCTACACCTTC
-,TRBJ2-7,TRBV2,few,CASSLNARDEQYF,TGTGCCAGCAGTCTGAATGCCAGGGACGAGCAGTACTTC
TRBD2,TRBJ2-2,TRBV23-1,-,CASTRPGLAGELGTGELFF,TGCGCCAGCACCCGACCGGGACTAGCGGGAGAGTTGGGAACCGGGGAGCTGTTTTTT
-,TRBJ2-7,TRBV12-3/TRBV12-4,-,CASSFLWEQYF,TGTGCCAGCAGTTTTCTCTGGGAGCAGTACTTC
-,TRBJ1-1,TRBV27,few,CASSLSGGLTEAFF,TGTGCCAGCAGTTTGTCGGGCGGGCTCACTGAAGCTTTCTTT
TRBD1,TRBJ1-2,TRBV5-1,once,CASSDPGQIYGYTF,TGCGCCAGCAGCGACCCGGGACAGATCTATGGCTACACCTTC
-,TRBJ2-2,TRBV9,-,CASSVDALIPGELFF,TGTGCCAGCAGCGTAGACGCCCTAATCCCCGGGGAGCTGTTTTTT
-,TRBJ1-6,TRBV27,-,CASSLGGSYNSPLHF,TGTGCCAGCAGTTTAGGGGGGTCCTATAATTCACCCCTCCACTTT
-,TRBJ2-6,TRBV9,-,CASSVPGAGANVLTF,TGTGCCAGCAGCGTACCAGGGGCTGGGGCCAACGTCCTGACTTTC
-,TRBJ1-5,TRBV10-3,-,CAVNRGENQPQHF,TGTGCCGTAAACCGGGGGGAAAATCAGCCCCAGCATTTT